This T cell receptor (beta chain) is drawn from a study of cytomegalovirus exposure and HLA in healthy donors. At the time of sampling, donors were nominally healthy, though unrecorded immune exposures were likely. V trimming: 5 bases; J trimming: 5 bases; junction bases outside the gene matches: 15. The CDR3 runs 18 residues. Germline CDR1 is MNHEY and CDR2 is SMNVEV (reference sequence). The PCR used 60 Vbeta and 13 Jbeta primers. Sequenced by immunoSEQ multiplex PCR; TCRdb stores in-frame clones only, minus some. The sample consists of approximately 130,000 clones, approximately 87% of them appearing once.

Specimen: PBMCs. The receptor was isolated from a man in his forties in good health and CMV-seronegative. V gene TRBV27 combines with J gene TRBJ2-3; 11 positions agree with TRBD2. CDR3: CASSPASSGRLVIDTQYF. CDR3 coding DNA: TGTGCCAGCAGTCCGGCTTCTAGCGGGAGGCTTGTGATAGATACGCAGTATTTT.